This T cell receptor beta chain is from a study of cytomegalovirus exposure and HLA in healthy donors. Study results and limitations: Across HLA loci, a later analysis found differing TCR association rates, with DRB1 most and HLA-C fewest. TCR beta chains associated with HLA were, in a later analysis, more clonally expanded than equally common others.

The V end lost 4 bases, the J end lost 0 bases, and 10 bases lay between the germline ends. The CDR3 spans 15 residues. Germline values: CDR1 SGHDN, CDR2 FVKESK. Turning to this clone: Its antigen remains unknown.

Vbeta (60) and Jbeta (13) primers were used in the PCR. Only in-frame clones appear in the TCRdb table, and some are missing; sequencing was by immunoSEQ multiplex PCR. The table lists about 70,000 clones. The TCR comes from a female donor in good health and CMV-seropositive. The source material was PBMCs. The genes are TRBV14 and TRBJ2-1; unclear D gene. As DNA, the CDR3 is TGTGCCAGCAGCCTAGACATGAGCTCCTACAATGAGCAGTTCTTC. Protein product: CASSLDMSSYNEQFF.